These T cell receptor beta chains were read from a single sample in a study of cytomegalovirus exposure and HLA in healthy donors. The protocol was immunoSEQ multiplex PCR, while the TCRdb copy is restricted to in-frame clones and leaves out a portion. The sample lists hundreds of thousands of clones; 86% were seen once. The sequenced sample was PBMCs. These receptor sequences come from a woman between 18 and 29 years old in good health and CMV-seronegative. Both conserved end residues are part of each CDR3.

CASSLGGRDYEQYF	14	TRBJ2-7	TRBV5-4
CASSLSLRVNTEAFF	15	TRBJ1-1	TRBV11-2
CAWSVTSGTGEQYF	14	TRBJ2-7	TRBV30
CASSLVRQGILGNTEAFF	18	TRBJ1-1	TRBV28
CASSQPGLGEKLFF	14	TRBJ1-4	TRBV14
CASSYRGREAPRQYF	15	TRBJ2-7	TRBV11-2
CASSSTRQGAYYEQYF	16	TRBJ2-7	TRBV27
CASRPAPGRYTF	12	TRBJ1-2	TRBV4-1
CASSWEGGPEDTQYF	15	TRBJ2-3	TRBV27
CASGSGLLNTEAFF	14	TRBJ1-1	TRBV27
CASSPGLEFLENEQFF	16	TRBJ2-1	TRBV27
CASSPVQGAGTEAFF	15	TRBJ1-1	TRBV28
CASSGWDRRNTEAFF	15	TRBJ1-1	TRBV25-1
CASSESRVGSPLHF	14	TRBJ1-6	TRBV2
CASSRGFGTNEKLFF	15	TRBJ1-4	TRBV27